Included here is one T cell receptor beta chain sequence, with context. Trimming pared 3 bases from V and 0 bases from J, leaving 14 bases between. The CDR3 extends over 15 amino acids. In germline, CDR1 is GTSNPN, CDR2 SVGIG (reference sequence). Both 60 Vbeta primers and 13 Jbeta primers went into the PCR. Only in-frame clones appear in the TCRdb table, and some are missing; sequencing was by immunoSEQ multiplex PCR. The profile shows roughly 110,000 clones, approximately 80% of them singletons. This specimen comes from a study of cytomegalovirus exposure and HLA in healthy donors. The sequenced material came from PBMCs. The clonotype comes from a woman aged 35 to 49 in good health and CMV-seropositive. The chain recombines TRBV30 with TRBJ1-2, with unresolved D. CDR3 nucleotides: TGTGCCTGGAGAGTTTTGAGTCTTTCTAACTATGGCTACACCTTC. Its translation: CAWRVLSLSNYGYTF.